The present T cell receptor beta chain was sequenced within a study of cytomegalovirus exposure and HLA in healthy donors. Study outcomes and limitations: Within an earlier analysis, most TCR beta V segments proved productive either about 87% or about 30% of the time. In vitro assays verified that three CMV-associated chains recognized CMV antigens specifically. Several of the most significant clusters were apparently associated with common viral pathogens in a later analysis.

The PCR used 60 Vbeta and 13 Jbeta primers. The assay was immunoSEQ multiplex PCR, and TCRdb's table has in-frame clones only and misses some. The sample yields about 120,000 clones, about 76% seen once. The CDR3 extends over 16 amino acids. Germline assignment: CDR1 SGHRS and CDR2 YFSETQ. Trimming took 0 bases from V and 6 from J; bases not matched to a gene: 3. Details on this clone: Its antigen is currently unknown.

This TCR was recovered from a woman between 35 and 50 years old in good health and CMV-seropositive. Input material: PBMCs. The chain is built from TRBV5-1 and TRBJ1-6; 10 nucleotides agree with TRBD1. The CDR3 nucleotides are TGCGCCAGCAGCTTGGGACAGGGGGCCCGTAATTCACCCCTCCACTTT. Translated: CASSLGQGARNSPLHF.